Shown below are 32 T cell receptor beta chains from a single sample sequenced in a study of blood T cells in healthy people across ages. With a J-beta primer mix and a sample-barcoded 5' primer, a second PCR ran 7 to 11 cycles. Using its own MiXCR run on the 5' RACE reads, TCRdb lists one record per CDR3 protein. The table lists about 800,000 distinct CDR3 sequences, just under 25% of them singletons. The data also belong to a second study, concerning T cells of mothers and their children.

Sequenced material: blood. Every receptor here comes from a boy between 10 and 17 years old in good health.

The chain couples TRBV9 to TRBJ2-7; no firm D call. The germline gives CDR1 SGDLS, CDR2 YYNGEE. V gave up 3 bases and J gave up 3 bases, with 13 bases separating them. The CDR3 length is 14 residues. CDR3 nucleotides: TGTGCCAGCAGCGCGGCGGATGCAAACTACGAGCAGTACTTC. Amino acid sequence: CASSAADANYEQYF.

This clonotype occurred a few times. The chain links TRBV11-1 to TRBJ2-1; 12 bases agree with TRBD1. V shed 1 base and J 5 bases; nucleotides not matched to a gene: 15. Germline lookup yields CDR1 SGHAT and CDR2 FQDESV (reference sequence). The CDR3 length is 20 residues. CDR3 amino acids: CASSLDGTGGVWGADNEQFF. DNA for the CDR3: TGTGCCAGCAGCTTAGACGGGACAGGGGGCGTTTGGGGAGCCGACAATGAGCAGTTCTTC.

This sequence joins TRBV4-3 and TRBJ2-7; D uncertain. The CDR3 loop spans 18 amino acids. V was trimmed by 0 bases and J by 2 bases, leaving 20 bases between them. Germline V gene data show CDR1 as LGHNA and CDR2 as YSLEER. CDR3 in DNA: TGCGCCAGCAGCCAAGATATTTCTGGAGAGGATTTGACCTACGAGCAGTACTTC. This translates into CASSQDISGEDLTYEQYF.

V and J are TRBV7-2 and TRBJ2-1; TRBD2 matches 8 bases. The assigned J gene may be wrong: the sequence end matches TRBJ2-5 better. The CDR3 runs to 13 residues. Germline CDR1 SGHTA, CDR2 FQGNSA. The CDR3 region is CASSGGGKKTQYF. The CDR3, as DNA: TGTGCCAGTTCGGGAGGGGGGAAAAAGACCCAGTACTTC.

This clonotype was counted a few times. The J gene is TRBJ2-3, the V gene TRBV10-3, with 7 bases fitting TRBD1. V dropped 11 bases and J dropped 2; count of bases not matched to a gene: 10. CDR3 size: 14 residues. Germline CDR1 ENHRY, CDR2 SYGVKD. The CDR3 DNA reads TGTGCCTCTGGGCAGGGGGTTAACACAGATACGCAGTATTTT. This gives the protein CASGQGVNTDTQYF.

This clonotype appeared a few times. This rearrangement joins TRBV5-1 to TRBJ2-5, with a tentative D call TRBD1 (5 bases). The CDR3 totals 15 residues. The ends were cut back, 3 bases at V and 5 bases at J, with 17 bases in the middle. The V gene's germline CDR1 is SGHRS and CDR2 YFSETQ. CDR3 sequence reads: CASSSFQGWGETQYF. The DNA for the CDR3 is TGCGCCAGCAGCTCGTTCCAGGGATGGGGCGAGACCCAGTACTTC.

This clonotype was picked up a small number of times. An end of the junction differs from the germline gene, which may be a read error. J is TRBJ2-1 and V is TRBV6-2 or TRBV6-3; 10 bases line up with TRBD1. The CDR3 is 19 residues long. Germline V lookup: CDR1 MNHEY, CDR2 SVGEGT. CDR3: CAGSYSLYPTGTGENEQFF. The CDR3 DNA sequence: TGTGCCGGCAGTTACTCTCTTTACCCCACCGGGACAGGGGAAAATGAGCAGTTCTTC.

The chain carries TRBV28 and TRBJ2-5; 9 nucleotides match TRBD1. The CDR3 length is 15 residues. The junction had 9 bases not matched to a gene; V was cut back by 5 bases and J by 5 bases. Germline assignment: CDR1 MDHEN and CDR2 SYDVKM. The CDR3 is CASSGQGNAQETQYF. The DNA for the CDR3 is TGTGCCAGCAGTGGACAGGGGAACGCTCAGGAGACCCAGTACTTC.

This clonotype has a single count. It may be a read error: a sequence one base away is much more abundant. This chain uses TRBV5-1 with TRBJ1-1; 7 bases line up with TRBD1. CDR1 and CDR2 (germline): SGHRS, YFSETQ. CDR3 length equals 13 residues. This CDR3 reads CASRATGNTEALF. The DNA for the CDR3 is TGCGCCAGCAGAGCGACAGGGAACACTGAAGCTCTCTTT.

The J gene is TRBJ1-2, the V gene TRBV5-1; TRBD1 is a possible D gene (5 bases). CDR1 is SGHRS, CDR2 YFSETQ, per germline. Deletions cut 0 bases from V and 10 bases from J, with 13 bases between. The CDR3 loop spans 13 amino acids. CDR3 amino acids: CASSLETGGIYTF. As DNA, the CDR3 is TGCGCCAGCAGCTTGGAAACAGGTGGAATCTACACCTTC.

This clonotype was picked up a small number of times. The chain has TRBV27 and TRBJ1-4; TRBD1 might be the D (5 bases). Trimming cost V 7 bases and J 8 bases, with 17 bases left between them. Germline V lookup: CDR1 MNHEY, CDR2 SMNVEV (reference sequence). CDR3 length: 14 residues. The CDR3 here is CASTVWGRGEKLFF. The CDR3 bases are TGTGCCAGCACCGTTTGGGGACGTGGGGAAAAACTGTTTTTT.

V and J are TRBV27 and TRBJ2-7; D unclear. This CDR3 comprises 11 residues. With 7 bases removed from V and 7 bases from J, the gap between germline ends came to 11 bases. Germline V lookup: CDR1 MNHEY, CDR2 SMNVEV (reference sequence). The CDR3: CASTNSQEQYF. In nucleotides, the CDR3 is TGTGCCAGCACCAACTCGCAAGAGCAGTACTTC.

This clonotype was recorded only once. The rearrangement joins TRBV6-6 to TRBJ1-2; 12 nucleotides match TRBD1. The CDR3 is 17 residues long. With V trimmed by 6 bases and J by 6 bases, 14 bases remained unmatched. Per the germline V gene, CDR1 is MNHNY and CDR2 is SVGAGI (reference sequence). CDR3 sequence: CASSGRDRGPSTHGYTF. For the CDR3, the DNA is TGTGCCAGCAGCGGACGGGACAGGGGGCCTTCGACTCATGGCTACACCTTC.

The sample holds a few counts of this clonotype. The rearrangement joins TRBV20-1 to TRBJ2-7; TRBD1 matches at 8 bases. With V trimmed by 6 bases and J by 3 bases, 4 bases remained unmatched. CDR1 is DFQATT and CDR2 is SNEGSKA in the germline V gene (reference sequence). There are 12 residues in the CDR3. CDR3 protein: CSASGTGYEQYF. The CDR3 bases are TGCAGTGCATCCGGGACAGGCTACGAGCAGTACTTC.

Only a few counts were recorded for this clonotype. Germline and junction disagree at one end, which may indicate a read error. The gene calls are TRBV5-1 and TRBJ1-5; 10 bases align to TRBD1. Germline V CDR1 and CDR2: SGHRS, YFSETQ. CDR3 length: 14 amino acids. CDR3 coding DNA: TGCGCCGGCAGCTGGACAGGGGGTGAGCCGCCCCAGCATTTT. Protein product: CAGSWTGGEPPQHF.

This clonotype was seen only a few times. The chain employs TRBV6-2 or TRBV6-3 and TRBJ2-1; D is tentatively TRBD1 or TRBD2 (6 bases each). The V gene lost 4 bases and the J gene lost 3 bases, with 13 bases spanning the gap. CDR3 length equals 15 residues. The germline CDR1 and CDR2 sequences are MNHEY and SVGEGT. The CDR3 sequence: CASSSGALGYNEQFF. The CDR3 DNA is TGTGCCAGCAGTTCGGGGGCCTTGGGCTACAATGAGCAGTTCTTC.

This clonotype appeared a few times. J is TRBJ2-2 and V is TRBV28; the D is unclear. Germline lookup yields CDR1 MDHEN and CDR2 SYDVKM. The CDR3 totals 13 residues. Trimming took off 1 base at V and 6 bases at J, with 6 bases between the two ends. The CDR3 coding sequence is TGTGCCAGCAGTTTATCTTTTTCCGGGGAGCTGTTTTTT. It encodes CASSLSFSGELFF.

This clonotype was seen only a few times. This sequence joins TRBV6-2 or TRBV6-3 and TRBJ2-7; TRBD2 matches at 10 bases. V gave up 5 bases and J gave up 2 bases; unmatched junction bases: 12. This CDR3 has 17 residues. Germline CDR1 MNHEY, CDR2 SVGEGT. The CDR3, as DNA: TGTGCCAGCAGTGCAGCATCATTTGGACTAGCGGCCTACGAGCAGTACTTC. Translating it yields CASSAASFGLAAYEQYF.

This sequence joins TRBV29-1 and TRBJ2-5; perhaps TRBD2 as D (6 bases). Germline assignment: CDR1 SQVTM and CDR2 ANQGSEA. The CDR3 contains 14 residues. The V and J ends lost 4 bases and 9 bases respectively, with 21 bases between them. The CDR3 bases are TGCAGCGTTGGGGGACTGACGTCCGGGATGGCCCAGTACTTC. Protein: CSVGGLTSGMAQYF.

The table lists this clonotype with a few counts. This chain uses TRBV6-5 with TRBJ2-7; no clear D. There are 13 residues in the CDR3. Trimming cost V 7 bases and J 3 bases, with 13 bases left between them. Germline loops: CDR1 MNHEY, CDR2 SVGAGI. CDR3 protein: CASTSPIGYEQYF. The CDR3 region has the DNA TGTGCCAGCACGTCCCCGATCGGCTACGAGCAGTACTTC.

This clonotype was recorded only once. This rearrangement joins TRBV14 to TRBJ2-5, with 13 bases identical to TRBD2. The CDR3 is 22 residues long. CDR1 and CDR2 from the germline V gene are SGHDN and FVKESK. V lost 0 bases, J lost 2 bases, and 18 bases stayed unmatched. CDR3 nucleotide sequence: TGTGCCAGCAGCCAAGATTATCGAGGACTAGCGGGGGCCCGGGGGCCTCAAGAGACCCAGTACTTC. Protein product: CASSQDYRGLAGARGPQETQYF.

A word on this clonotype: A read error may account for a junction end that differs from germline. The chain uses TRBV2 and TRBJ1-1; D remains unclear. The CDR3 runs 15 residues. Germline V CDR1 and CDR2: SNHLY, FYNNEI. The CDR3, as DNA: TGTGCGAGCACGATTTGTGGAGGCAGGAACACTGAAGCTTTCTTT. Translated: CASTICGGRNTEAFF. The whole variable domain, remainder taken from reference TRBV2 and TRBJ1-1, is EPEVTQTPSHQVTQMGQEVILRCVPISNHLYFYWYRQILGQKVEFLVSFYNNEISEKSEIFDDQFSVERPDGSNFTLKIRSTKLEDSAMYFCASTICGGRNTEAFFGQGTRLTVV.

The chain has TRBV6-6 and TRBJ2-7; 7 bases map to TRBD1. V lost 4 bases to trimming and J lost 5 bases; unmatched junction nucleotides: 5. CDR3 length: 13 residues. Germline CDR1 and CDR2: MNHNY and SVGAGI (reference sequence). CDR3 nucleotide sequence: TGTGCCAGCAGTTCACGACAGGGCCACGAGCAGTACTTC. It translates to CASSSRQGHEQYF.

The chain recombines TRBV5-6 with TRBJ2-5; D unclear. The J call may be in error: the DNA end matches TRBJ2-1 better. The CDR3 totals 15 residues. The germline V gene encodes CDR1 SGHDT and CDR2 YYEEEE. Here the CDR3 reads CASSSPRLLFGKQFF. Here the CDR3 DNA reads TGTGCCAGCAGCTCCCCGAGACTCCTTTTTGGGAAGCAGTTCTTC.

The gene calls are TRBV6-2 or TRBV6-3 and TRBJ2-6; maybe TRBD1 (6 bases). Germline V gene lookup returns CDR1 MNHEY and CDR2 SVGEGT. This CDR3 comprises 17 residues. V lost 5 bases to trimming and J lost 0 bases, with 14 bases between them. The DNA for the CDR3 is TGTGCCAGCAGTCAAGGGACAAAGCTCTCTGGGGCCAACGTCCTGACTTTC. Translation: CASSQGTKLSGANVLTF.

The rearrangement joins TRBV7-8 to TRBJ1-4; possibly TRBD1 for D (6 bases). CDR1 is SGHVS and CDR2 is FQNEAQ in the germline V gene. This CDR3 has 15 amino acids. With 5 bases removed from V and 7 bases from J, the gap between germline ends came to 17 bases. Here the CDR3 reads CASSPLQGQGEKLFF. In DNA, the CDR3 is TGTGCCAGCAGCCCCCTCCAGGGGCAGGGTGAAAAACTGTTTTTT.

This clonotype was picked up a small number of times. DNA for the CDR3: TGCAGTGCTAGAGCGCCTAGCGGGACCTACGAGCAGTACTTC. Amino acid sequence: CSARAPSGTYEQYF. The chain uses TRBV20-1 and TRBJ2-7, with 9 positions matching TRBD2. Germline CDR1 is DFQATT and CDR2 is SNEGSKA (reference sequence). The CDR3 is made up of 14 amino acids. V was pared by 1 base and J by 2 bases, with 3 bases of the junction left unmatched.

CDR3 coding DNA: TGTGCCAGCAGCCCTACTAGCGGGAGGGCCGTCTACGAGCAGTACTTC. Amino acid sequence: CASSPTSGRAVYEQYF. This chain joins TRBV14 and TRBJ2-7; TRBD2 agrees at 13 bases. J was trimmed by 3 bases and V by 4 bases; bases with no gene match: 6. CDR3 size: 16 residues. Germline V gene sequence: CDR1 SGHDN, CDR2 FVKESK. The full variable domain, completed using reference TRBV14 and TRBJ2-7, is EAGVTQFPSHSVIEKGQTVTLRCDPISGHDNLYWYRRVMGKEIKFLLHFVKESKQDESGMPNNRFLAERTGGTYSTLKVQPAELEDSGVYFCASSPTSGRAVYEQYFGPGTRLTVT.

The rearrangement joins TRBV7-2 to TRBJ2-4; 8 nucleotides match TRBD2. Germline CDR1 SGHTA, CDR2 FQGNSA. The V and J ends lost 1 base and 2 bases, in that order; junction bases with no gene match: 10. This CDR3 region has 18 residues. CDR3 in DNA: TGTGCCAGCAGCTTAGGGCCCGCGACGGGAGGGTCCAAAAACATTCAGTACTTC. As protein: CASSLGPATGGSKNIQYF.

This clonotype was recorded a few times. V usage is TRBV6-2 or TRBV6-3 and J usage is TRBJ2-7, with 9 bases matching TRBD1. CDR3 length: 17 residues. V trimming: 2 bases; J trimming: 4 bases; junction bases outside the gene matches: 12. Germline lookup yields CDR1 MNHEY and CDR2 SVGEGT. The CDR3 DNA sequence: TGTGCCAGCAGTTACAAGCGCGGACAGGGGTGGGGATACGAGCAGTACTTC. As protein: CASSYKRGQGWGYEQYF.

This clonotype was counted only a few times. The rearrangement links TRBV14 to TRBJ1-1, with D possibly TRBD1 on 5 matching bases. CDR1 is SGHDN and CDR2 is FVKESK in the germline V gene. The CDR3 is 13 amino acids. V was cut by 5 bases and J by 1 base, with 8 bases left in between. The CDR3 sequence: CASSYDRNTEAFF. CDR3 in DNA: TGTGCCAGCAGCTATGACAGGAACACTGAAGCTTTCTTT.

The chain carries TRBV2 and TRBJ1-4; no reliable D call. Per the germline V gene, CDR1 is SNHLY and CDR2 is FYNNEI. V was clipped by 1 base and J by 3 bases, with 6 bases between them. This CDR3 is 14 amino acids long. The CDR3 DNA reads TGTGCCAGCAGTGAAGGCGGGCCTAATGAAAAACTGTTTTTT. Translating it yields CASSEGGPNEKLFF.